This T cell receptor beta chain was captured by sequencing in a study of spatial heterogeneity in lung cancer. By share of the sample, this clonotype is medium-sized. Its antigen is not identified. This beta chain is a stray sequence in a library constructed for alpha chains; its clone size is not meaningful. The sample's time point: sample taken at primary tumor resection. Sequencing covered unsorted whole RNA taken from tumor, nontumor lung or frozen PBMC. V lost 7 bases to trimming and J lost 10 bases; unmatched junction nucleotides: 17. The CDR3 extends over 15 amino acids. General study findings and limits: How many expanded intratumoral alpha and beta TCRs were present tracked the tumor mutation count, which was a count of nonsynonymous mutations.

Using its own MiXCR run on the 5' RACE reads, TCRdb lists one record per CDR3 protein. In the table there are around 8,100 distinct CDR3 sequences, 11% to 15% of which are singletons. This sequence joins TRBV12-3 or TRBV12-4 and TRBJ1-1, with 8 bases aligning to TRBD1. The material was lung tumor tissue, obtained at surgery. The clonotype comes from a female donor with early-stage non-small cell lung cancer. CDR3 nucleotides: TGTGCCAGCAAAAAAGCAGGGGGCGCGGCCCTTGGAGCTTTCTTT. Translating gives CASKKAGGAALGAFF.